What follows are 17 T cell receptor beta chains derived from one specimen sequenced in a study of CD8 T cells in ankylosing spondylitis. Via MiXCR, TCRdb re-called the 5' RACE reads, giving one row per CDR3 protein. Found here are tens of thousands of distinct CDR3 sequences, about 9.4% of them singletons; the top ten hold more than 15%. The sequenced sample consisted of blood, either unsorted or a sorted T cell fraction (not recorded which). These receptors were collected from a male donor with ankylosing spondylitis or in good health (not recorded which).

This clonotype was observed many times. This rearrangement joins TRBV20-1 to TRBJ2-1; D is undetermined. With 5 bases removed from V and 5 bases from J, the gap between germline ends came to 16 bases. In germline, CDR1 is DFQATT, CDR2 SNEGSKA (reference sequence). The CDR3 is made up of 14 amino acids. The CDR3 DNA reads as TGCAGTGCTCACCGGGTACCCGCCAACAATGAGCAGTTCTTC. Its protein is CSAHRVPANNEQFF.

The sample holds a few counts of this clonotype. This sequence joins TRBV7-2 and TRBJ2-6; tentatively, D is TRBD2 (5 bases). Germline CDR1 SGHTA, CDR2 FQGNSA. Deletions cut 0 bases from V and 0 bases from J, with 15 bases between. The CDR3 is made up of 19 amino acids. The CDR3 loop reads CASSLAMTIPTSGANVLTF. The DNA of the CDR3 is TGTGCCAGCAGCTTAGCAATGACTATCCCGACCTCTGGGGCCAACGTCCTGACTTTC.

This clonotype was detected many times. This rearrangement joins TRBV10-3 to TRBJ2-5; either TRBD1 or TRBD2 may supply D (5 bases each). Between the trimmed V and J ends, which lost 4 bases and 5 bases, there was a span of 11 bases. Germline V CDR1 and CDR2: ENHRY, SYGVKD. The CDR3 extends over 13 amino acids. The CDR3 DNA follows: TGTGCCATCAGTGGGAGCGAGGGGGAGACCCAGTACTTC. Translated: CAISGSEGETQYF.

This clonotype appeared many times. The CDR3: CASSIDAGDEQFF. CDR3 in DNA: TGTGCCAGTAGTATAGACGCGGGAGATGAGCAGTTCTTC. The chain recombines TRBV19 with TRBJ2-1; 7 bases are shared with TRBD2. The CDR3 is 13 residues long. With V trimmed by 0 bases and J by 8 bases, 1 base remained unmatched. From germline, CDR1 is LNHDA and CDR2 SQIVND (reference sequence). The complete variable domain, with remaining parts taken from reference TRBV19 and TRBJ2-1, reads DGGITQSPKYLFRKEGQNVTLSCEQNLNHDAMYWYRQDPGQGLRLIYYSQIVNDFQKGDIAEGYSVSREKKESFPLTVTSAQKNPTAFYLCASSIDAGDEQFFGPGTRLTVL.

This clonotype was detected many times. One end of the junction does not line up with germline, which may come from a read error. The rearrangement links TRBV7-7 to TRBJ2-2, with D perhaps matching TRBD1 or TRBD2 (5 bases each). The length of the CDR3 is 15 residues. The V gene's germline CDR1 is SSHAT and CDR2 FNYEAQ (reference sequence). The CDR3 here is CASSFLGTGTGELFF. DNA of the CDR3: TGTGCTAGCAGCTTCTTGGGGACGGGCACCGGGGAGCTGTTTTTT.

This clonotype appeared many times. The chain carries TRBV5-1 and TRBJ1-1; 7 nucleotides match TRBD1. This CDR3 spans 15 amino acids. Germline-derived CDR1 and CDR2 are SGHRS and YFSETQ. V lost 0 bases and J lost 1; bases outside the gene matches: 3. CDR3 region: CASSLGGTANTEAFF. The CDR3 DNA reads TGCGCCAGCAGCTTGGGCGGGACAGCGAACACTGAAGCTTTCTTT. Combining the CDR3 with reference TRBV5-1 and TRBJ1-1 gives the whole variable domain KAGVTQTPRYLIKTRGQQVTLSCSPISGHRSVSWYQQTPGQGLQFLFEYFSETQRNKGNFPGRFSGRQFSNSRSEMNVSTLELGDSALYLCASSLGGTANTEAFFGQGTRLTVV.

This clonotype came up many times. CDR3 in amino acids: CASSWGHQSTNEKLFF. The CDR3, as DNA: TGTGCCAGCAGCTGGGGACACCAGTCAACTAATGAAAAACTGTTTTTT. V gene TRBV4-2 combines with J gene TRBJ1-4; D might be TRBD1 (6 bases). The CDR3 loop spans 16 amino acids. CDR1 and CDR2 (germline): LGHNA, YNFKEQ. V dropped 5 bases and J dropped 0 bases, with 13 bases sitting between them.

In its sample, this clonotype was seen many times. The chain recombines TRBV5-6 with TRBJ2-4; D tentatively reads TRBD1 or TRBD2 (6 bases each). From germline, CDR1 is SGHDT and CDR2 YYEEEE. This CDR3 has 16 amino acids. The germline V and J ends were trimmed by 0 bases and 1 base, with 11 bases remaining between them. The CDR3 loop is CASSLEMGGAKNIQYF. The CDR3, as DNA: TGTGCCAGCAGCTTGGAGATGGGGGGCGCCAAAAACATTCAGTACTTC. The whole variable domain, filled in from reference TRBV5-6 and TRBJ2-4, reads DAGVTQSPTHLIKTRGQQVTLRCSPKSGHDTVSWYQQALGQGPQFIFQYYEEEERQRGNFPDRFSGHQFPNYSSELNVNALLLGDSALYLCASSLEMGGAKNIQYFGAGTRLSVL.

This clonotype was counted ten times or more. V gene TRBV6-5 combines with J gene TRBJ2-5; TRBD1 agrees at 10 bases. The junction had 6 bases not matched to a gene; V was cut back by 0 bases and J by 5 bases. CDR1 and CDR2 from the germline V gene are MNHEY and SVGAGI. The CDR3 is 16 amino acids. CDR3: CASSYSGQGFWETQYF. The CDR3 DNA reads TGTGCCAGCAGTTACTCGGGACAGGGGTTTTGGGAGACCCAGTACTTC.

This clonotype was found a few times. The chain uses TRBV4-3 and TRBJ2-3, with D unresolved. This CDR3 is 15 amino acids long. Between the trimmed V and J ends, which lost 1 base and 0 bases, there was a span of 8 bases. Per germline, CDR1 LGHNA and CDR2 YSLEER. The chain's CDR3 is CASSQARSSTDTQYF. In DNA, the CDR3 is TGCGCCAGCAGCCAAGCTAGGTCTAGCACAGATACGCAGTATTTT.

This clonotype was counted between two and nine times. The gene calls are TRBV6-1 and TRBJ2-7, with TRBD2 matching 10 bases. Losses at the gene ends were 6 bases for V and 6 bases for J; bases not matched to a gene: 11. The CDR3 consists of 15 residues. Per the germline V gene, CDR1 is MNHNS and CDR2 is SASEGT. CDR3 DNA: TGTGCCAGCAGGGAGCGGGAGGGCCCCCCGGGCGAGCAGTACTTC. Translated, it gives CASREREGPPGEQYF.

This clonotype appeared many times. V is TRBV11-2 and J is TRBJ2-3, with 14 bases identical to TRBD2. The CDR3 is 18 amino acids. Losses at the gene ends were 8 bases for V and 0 bases for J; bases not matched to a gene: 10. CDR1 is SGHAT, CDR2 FQNNGV, per germline. The CDR3 protein is CASRSGTSGSASTDTQYF. In nucleotides, the CDR3 is TGTGCCAGCCGCTCCGGGACTAGCGGGAGTGCTAGCACAGATACGCAGTATTTT.

This rearrangement joins TRBV5-1 to TRBJ2-1; D is perhaps TRBD2 (6 bases). V lost 5 bases to trimming and J lost 5 bases, with 14 bases between them. Germline CDR1 is SGHRS and CDR2 is YFSETQ. The length of the CDR3 is 14 residues. DNA of the CDR3: TGCGCCAGCAGTATGGGGGAGGCCCACAATGAGCAGTTCTTC. Translated, it gives CASSMGEAHNEQFF.

This clonotype was seen ten or more times. The V gene is TRBV5-1, the J gene TRBJ2-3; either TRBD1 or TRBD2 may fit D (9 bases each). V was cut by 5 bases and J by 5 bases, with 21 bases left in between. The germline CDR1 and CDR2 sequences are SGHRS and YFSETQ. This CDR3 spans 16 amino acids. CDR3 nucleotides: TGCGCCAGCAGGGATGGGACAGGGACTAGCCGAGATACGCAGTATTTT. Translation: CASRDGTGTSRDTQYF.

Ten or more counts support this clonotype. This chain uses TRBV10-1 with TRBJ2-5; the match to TRBD1 covers 8 bases. J lost 5 bases, V lost 2 bases, and 4 bases had no gene match. Germline V gene sequence: CDR1 WNHNN, CDR2 SYGVQD (reference sequence). CDR3 length equals 14 residues. The CDR3 protein is CASSEQGAMETQYF. The CDR3 nucleotides read TGCGCCAGCAGTGAGCAGGGGGCCATGGAGACCCAGTACTTC.

This clonotype was recorded at least ten times. The J gene is TRBJ2-3, the V gene TRBV6-5; TRBD1 or TRBD2 may be the D gene (5 bases each). The CDR3 has 16 amino acids. Germline V gene data show CDR1 as MNHEY and CDR2 as SVGAGI. V shed 2 bases and J shed 0 bases, with 12 bases lying between them. The CDR3 reads CASSYLGATSTDTQYF. The CDR3 coding sequence is TGTGCCAGCAGTTACCTCGGGGCTACTAGCACAGATACGCAGTATTTT.

There are a few counts of this clonotype. The chain has TRBV5-1 and TRBJ2-1, with TRBD2 matching over 9 bases. Germline-derived CDR1 and CDR2 are SGHRS and YFSETQ. This CDR3 has 15 amino acids. With V trimmed by 4 bases and J by 2 bases, 4 bases remained unmatched. Here the CDR3 DNA reads TGCGCCAGCAGCAGGACTAGCGAACCCTACAATGAGCAGTTCTTC. Protein product: CASSRTSEPYNEQFF.